This TCR beta chain was captured by sequencing in a study of blood T cell repertoires in COVID-19. Overall study: COVID-19 samples, acute and convalescent, were from the United States, Italy and Spain. In each case, the material was cDNA or gDNA derived from T cells, B-cell-depleted T cells, or PBMCs.

CDR3 length equals 19 residues. The junction had 18 bases not matched to a gene; V was cut back by 6 bases and J by 5 bases. CDR1 and CDR2 (germline): MNHEY, SVGEGT. Authors' methods: Amplifying reference gene primers gave estimates of nucleated cell counts. The repertoire was sequenced with immunoSEQ multiplex PCR; TCRdb's copy has only in-frame clones and lacks some. V and J calls and clone size are copied from that table; D and trimming were computed from the DNA. The sample contains about 360,000 clones, more than 75% of which appear only once. Source material: peripheral blood. The rearrangement joins TRBV6-2 or TRBV6-3 to TRBJ2-5, with 13 bases fitting TRBD2. This sequence was found in a human donor in a cohort sampled during active COVID-19. The CDR3 nucleotides are TGTGCCAGCAGCCGAGGGACTAGCGGGACCTGGTCTTATGGGGAGACCCAGTACTTC. Translated: CASSRGTSGTWSYGETQYF.